What follows are 30 T cell receptor beta chains derived from one specimen sequenced in a study of cytomegalovirus exposure and HLA in healthy donors. The PCR had 60 Vbeta and 13 Jbeta primers. Repertoires were generated with immunoSEQ multiplex PCR, while TCRdb's copy carries only in-frame clones and drops some. Altogether 280,000 or so clones are present, about 87% being singletons, with the ten largest covering around 2.1%. Sequencing input: PBMCs. The receptors stem from a woman aged 18 to 35 in good health and CMV-seronegative.

The V call is TRBV7-9, the J call TRBJ2-7, with 7 bases aligning to TRBD1. J lost 0 bases, V lost 7 bases, and 3 bases had no gene match. The germline CDR1 and CDR2 sequences are SEHNR and FQNEAQ (reference sequence). This CDR3 spans 13 amino acids. The CDR3, as DNA: TGTGCCAGCATCGGGACAGACTCCTACGAGCAGTACTTC. Translation: CASIGTDSYEQYF. The full variable domain, in which reference TRBV7-9 and TRBJ2-7 provide the parts outside the CDR3, is DTGVSQNPRHKITKRGQNVTFRCDPISEHNRLYWYRQTLGQGPEFLTYFQNEAQLEKSRLLSDRFSAERPKGSFSTLEIQRTEQGDSAMYLCASIGTDSYEQYFGPGTRLTVT.

The V gene is TRBV13, the J gene TRBJ1-4, with 7 bases identical to TRBD1. V dropped 4 bases and J dropped 3; count of bases not matched to a gene: 5. From germline, CDR1 is PRHDT and CDR2 FYEKMQ (reference sequence). The CDR3 length is 15 residues. The CDR3 sequence is CASSSRQGPNEKLFF. For the CDR3, the DNA is TGTGCCAGCAGCTCAAGACAGGGCCCTAATGAAAAACTGTTTTTT.

The chain links TRBV9 to TRBJ2-1; possible D gene TRBD1, 5 bases. In germline, CDR1 is SGDLS, CDR2 YYNGEE. Trimming took off 0 bases at V and 0 bases at J, with 10 bases between the two ends. The CDR3 has 16 amino acids. The CDR3 is CASSVVQASSYNEQFF. For the CDR3, the DNA is TGTGCCAGCAGCGTAGTACAGGCGAGCTCCTACAATGAGCAGTTCTTC.

The V and J genes are TRBV10-3 and TRBJ2-3; D is perhaps TRBD2 (6 bases). Germline CDR1 reads ENHRY; CDR2 reads SYGVKD. V lost 5 bases to trimming and J lost 2 bases, with 11 bases between them. CDR3 length equals 14 residues. CDR3: CAISLRGLTDTQYF. DNA for the CDR3: TGTGCCATCAGTTTGCGGGGACTCACAGATACGCAGTATTTT.

This rearrangement joins TRBV12-5 to TRBJ1-1; no definite D call. This CDR3 comprises 12 residues. The ends were cut back, 7 bases at V and 6 bases at J, with 12 bases in the middle. The germline gives CDR1 LGHNT, CDR2 FRNRAP. The DNA of the CDR3 is TGTGCTAGTGCCTCCAGGTCCTCTGAAGCTTTCTTT. Its translation: CASASRSSEAFF.

The chain has TRBV2 and TRBJ1-2; 10 bases line up with TRBD1. The CDR3 contains 13 residues. The V and J ends lost 6 bases and 7 bases, in that order; junction bases with no gene match: 5. The V gene's germline CDR1 is SNHLY and CDR2 FYNNEI. The CDR3 nucleotides read TGTGCCAGCAGGCTGGACAGGGGGGGTGGCTACACCTTC. Translation gives CASRLDRGGGYTF.

The V call is TRBV18, the J call TRBJ1-2; no clear D. The CDR3 contains 13 residues. Germline lookup yields CDR1 KGHSH and CDR2 LQKENI. V was trimmed by 3 bases and J by 5 bases, leaving 10 bases between them. Here the CDR3 DNA reads TGTGCCAGCTCACCGAGAGAGTGGTATGGCTACACCTTC. This sequence encodes CASSPREWYGYTF.

This chain connects TRBV5-4 to TRBJ1-2, with D unresolved. V lost 2 bases and J lost 2, with 10 bases in between. Germline assignment: CDR1 SGHNT and CDR2 YYREEE (reference sequence). The CDR3 contains 14 residues. The CDR3 protein is CASSLGTDNYGYTF. The DNA of the CDR3 is TGTGCCAGCAGCTTAGGTACAGACAACTATGGCTACACCTTC.

The V and J genes are TRBV11-2 and TRBJ2-7; 8 nucleotides align to TRBD2. This CDR3 contains 15 residues. The J segment lost 3 bases and the V segment lost 0 bases, leaving 4 bases of the junction unmatched. The germline V gene encodes CDR1 SGHAT and CDR2 FQNNGV. The CDR3 spells CASSLEGGGYYEQYF. CDR3 sequence (DNA): TGTGCCAGCAGCTTAGAGGGCGGGGGGTACTACGAGCAGTACTTC.

This chain connects TRBV2 to TRBJ1-2; 8 bases fit TRBD1. This CDR3 comprises 14 residues. Unmatched junction bases numbered 10, after V lost 5 bases and J lost 8 bases. Germline CDR1 SNHLY, CDR2 FYNNEI. The CDR3 sequence is CASSIRTGPKGYTF. The DNA for the CDR3 is TGTGCCAGCAGTATACGGACAGGGCCGAAGGGCTACACCTTC.

This chain links TRBV6-5 with TRBJ1-1; D ambiguous. CDR1 and CDR2 (germline): MNHEY, SVGAGI. The CDR3 totals 14 residues. Trimming removed 2 bases from V and 6 bases from J, with 13 bases in between. CDR3 sequence (DNA): TGTGCCAGCAGTTACAGGGAGGTGGGCTCTGAAGCTTTCTTT. Its protein is CASSYREVGSEAFF.

This clone was recorded once. The chain links TRBV27 to TRBJ2-7; a possible D gene is TRBD2 (6 bases). CDR1 MNHEY and CDR2 SMNVEV come from the germline V gene (reference sequence). With 5 bases removed from V and 0 bases from J, the gap between germline ends came to 11 bases. The CDR3 sequence is 14 residues long. The CDR3 nucleotides are TGTGCCAGCAGTCTCCGGGGGACCTCCTACGAGCAGTACTTC. Its translation is CASSLRGTSYEQYF.

The chain has TRBV2 and TRBJ1-5, with no clear D. The V end lost 3 bases, the J end lost 6 bases, and 9 bases lay between the germline ends. The CDR3 length is 13 residues. The germline V gene encodes CDR1 SNHLY and CDR2 FYNNEI. This CDR3 is CASSEGPGQPQHF. CDR3 DNA: TGTGCCAGCAGTGAGGGTCCGGGTCAGCCCCAGCATTTT.

The J gene is TRBJ1-5, the V gene TRBV19, with D hard to call. V was trimmed by 1 base and J by 0 bases, leaving 4 bases between them. Germline V lookup: CDR1 LNHDA, CDR2 SQIVND (reference sequence). The CDR3 covers 14 residues. The DNA of the CDR3 is TGTGCCAGTAGTATAGCTTCTAGCAATCAGCCCCAGCATTTT. It translates to CASSIASSNQPQHF.

The V gene is TRBV4-1, the J gene TRBJ1-4; 9 positions agree with TRBD1. Per germline, CDR1 MGHRA and CDR2 YSYEKL. After removal of 7 bases from V and 2 bases from J, the junction contained 2 bases not matched to a gene. The CDR3 consists of 14 residues. The CDR3 nucleotides read TGCGCCAGCAACGACAGGGGGACTAATGAAAAACTGTTTTTT. This sequence encodes CASNDRGTNEKLFF.

This clone was recorded only once. This chain joins TRBV12-5 and TRBJ2-2, with 9 bases matching TRBD1. CDR3 length: 14 amino acids. Germline CDR1 and CDR2: LGHNT and FRNRAP. The V gene end was trimmed by 6 bases and the J gene end by 7 bases; junction bases not matched to a gene: 6. Here the CDR3 DNA reads TGTGCTAGTGGGCCAGGGACAGGGTTCGGGGAGCTGTTTTTT. Amino acids: CASGPGTGFGELFF.

This chain uses TRBV7-9 with TRBJ2-5; D ambiguous. Germline values: CDR1 SEHNR, CDR2 FQNEAQ (reference sequence). This CDR3 has 15 amino acids. V was cut by 5 bases and J by 1 base, with 14 bases left in between. CDR3 sequence reads: CASSPTAFPQETQYF. As DNA, the CDR3 is TGTGCCAGCAGCCCTACCGCTTTCCCCCAAGAGACCCAGTACTTC.

V usage is TRBV7-2 and J usage is TRBJ2-7; the D gene is possibly TRBD2 (6 bases). Trimming removed 7 bases at V and 3 bases at J, with 10 bases between. Germline V lookup: CDR1 SGHTA, CDR2 FQGNSA. CDR3 length: 12 residues. The DNA of the CDR3 is TGTGCCAGCATTCCGGGACTCTACGAGCAGTACTTC. Amino acids: CASIPGLYEQYF.

The chain carries TRBV4-1 and TRBJ2-5, with TRBD2 matching over 11 bases. V lost 3 bases, J lost 6 bases, and 9 bases stayed unmatched. The CDR3 is 16 residues long. Germline V gene sequence: CDR1 MGHRA, CDR2 YSYEKL. The CDR3 protein is CASSQTPPSGGKTQYF. CDR3 nucleotides: TGCGCCAGCAGCCAGACCCCGCCTAGCGGGGGGAAGACCCAGTACTTC.

The rearrangement links TRBV5-1 to TRBJ1-4; no reliable D call. In germline, CDR1 is SGHRS, CDR2 YFSETQ. Between the trimmed V and J ends, which lost 3 bases and 5 bases, there was a span of 8 bases. CDR3 length equals 13 residues. The CDR3: CASSSTANEKLFF. The CDR3 DNA reads TGCGCCAGCAGCTCGACTGCAAATGAAAAACTGTTTTTT.

V usage is TRBV19 and J usage is TRBJ2-1; 7 nucleotides match TRBD2. Germline V lookup: CDR1 LNHDA, CDR2 SQIVND (reference sequence). The trim removed 7 bases at V and 1 base at J, leaving 19 bases unmatched. The CDR3 consists of 19 residues. CDR3 loop: CASIQSDAEREGSYNEQFF. CDR3 DNA sequence: TGTGCCAGTATACAGTCCGACGCGGAAAGGGAGGGGTCCTACAATGAGCAGTTCTTC.

The rearrangement links TRBV6-5 to TRBJ2-2; 7 nucleotides line up with TRBD2. With V trimmed by 10 bases and J by 7 bases, 12 bases remained unmatched. This CDR3 contains 14 residues. The germline V gene has CDR1 MNHEY and CDR2 SVGAGI. CDR3 sequence (DNA): TGTGCCACCCTCCGTGGGAGGGTGGGCGGGGAGCTGTTTTTT. Amino acids: CATLRGRVGGELFF.

V usage is TRBV6-1 and J usage is TRBJ1-1, with D maybe TRBD1 (6 bases). CDR1 is MNHNS and CDR2 is SASEGT in the germline V gene. The CDR3 has 14 amino acids. Trimming took 4 bases from V and 1 from J, leaving 10 bases between them. As DNA, the CDR3 is TGTGCCAGCAGTGCCGGGACAACGAACACTGAAGCTTTCTTT. Translated: CASSAGTTNTEAFF.

V is TRBV19 and J is TRBJ1-2, with unresolved D. Germline CDR1 LNHDA, CDR2 SQIVND (reference sequence). V was shortened by 3 bases and J by 1 base, with 9 bases between the two germline ends. The CDR3 contains 14 residues. The CDR3 DNA is TGTGCCAGTAGTATCCGACGGGGTAACTATGGCTACACCTTC. Residues: CASSIRRGNYGYTF.

This sequence joins TRBV13 and TRBJ1-1; 7 nucleotides match TRBD1. J lost 1 base, V lost 5 bases, and 4 bases had no gene match. Germline CDR1 reads PRHDT; CDR2 reads FYEKMQ (reference sequence). The length of the CDR3 is 14 residues. Here the CDR3 reads CASSQGGWNTEAFF. The CDR3 region has the DNA TGTGCCAGCAGCCAGGGGGGATGGAACACTGAAGCTTTCTTT.

This sequence joins TRBV6-5 and TRBJ2-6, with D maybe TRBD2 (6 bases). V was trimmed by 9 bases and J by 1 base, leaving 10 bases between them. This CDR3 is built from 14 residues. CDR1 and CDR2 from the germline V gene are MNHEY and SVGAGI. The CDR3 is CAREGNSGANVLTF. As DNA, the CDR3 is TGTGCCAGGGAGGGGAATTCTGGGGCCAACGTCCTGACTTTC.

This clone has a handful of counts. This chain uses TRBV12-5 with TRBJ1-1; D is uncertain. V lost 1 base and J 1 base, leaving 7 bases between the germline ends. The CDR3 has 14 residues. CDR1 and CDR2 (germline): LGHNT, FRNRAP. The CDR3 DNA is TGTGCTAGTGGTTTGGGCGGGAAGAACACTGAAGCTTTCTTT. This translates into CASGLGGKNTEAFF.

The chain carries TRBV27 and TRBJ1-3; D remains ambiguous. The germline V gene encodes CDR1 MNHEY and CDR2 SMNVEV (reference sequence). Trimming shortened V by 3 bases and J by 3 bases, and 12 bases separated the two germline ends. This CDR3 is built from 15 residues. This chain's CDR3 is CASSFRGTGGNTIYF. The DNA for the CDR3 is TGTGCCAGCAGTTTCCGGGGAACTGGTGGAAACACCATATATTTT.

The chain carries TRBV7-2 and TRBJ2-7, with 9 bases identical to TRBD2. Germline V gene data show CDR1 as SGHTA and CDR2 as FQGNSA. The CDR3 length is 15 residues. Trimming took 3 bases from V and 2 from J; bases not matched to a gene: 5. CDR3: CASSFKRGAPYEQYF. The CDR3 bases are TGTGCCAGCAGCTTCAAGCGGGGGGCCCCCTACGAGCAGTACTTC.

V usage is TRBV6-5 and J usage is TRBJ2-2, with TRBD2 matching over 8 bases. In germline, CDR1 is MNHEY, CDR2 SVGAGI. The CDR3 spans 13 residues. After removal of 6 bases from V and 4 bases from J, the junction contained 1 base not matched to a gene. The CDR3 region has the DNA TGTGCCAGCAGAAGCGGGGGCACCGGGGAGCTGTTTTTT. It is translated as CASRSGGTGELFF.